One and the same sample provided the 2 T cell receptor beta chains below, sequenced in a study of Graves' ophthalmopathy and Graves' hyperthyroidism. RNA transcripts provided the template for amplifying TCR beta CDR3 regions. The library came from an HTBI-primed first-round RT-PCR and a second-round multiplex PCR. Each CDR3 protein is one row after TCRdb ran MiXCR on the multiplex PCR reads. This table holds around 1.1 million distinct CDR3 sequences, about 40% found once. The sequencing sample was made of peripheral blood or thyroid tissue (not recorded which). These TCRs come from an adult man with Graves' hyperthyroidism.

The table lists this clonotype with many counts. V is TRBV9 and J is TRBJ1-1; D not certain. The V end lost 7 bases, the J end lost 1 base, and 8 bases lay between the germline ends. CDR3 length: 12 residues. CDR1 and CDR2 (germline): SGDLS, YYNGEE. For the CDR3, the DNA is TGTGCCAGCCGTTCGTGGAACACTGAAGCTTTCTTT. Protein: CASRSWNTEAFF.

The chain carries TRBV6-9 and TRBJ1-5; TRBD1 is a possible D gene (5 bases). The V and J ends lost 3 bases and 5 bases respectively, with 11 bases between them. Germline values: CDR1 MNHGY, CDR2 SVAAGI. The CDR3 runs 14 residues. The DNA for the CDR3 is TGTGCCAGCAGTTACGGACAATGGGATCAGCCCCAGCATTTT. This encodes CASSYGQWDQPQHF.